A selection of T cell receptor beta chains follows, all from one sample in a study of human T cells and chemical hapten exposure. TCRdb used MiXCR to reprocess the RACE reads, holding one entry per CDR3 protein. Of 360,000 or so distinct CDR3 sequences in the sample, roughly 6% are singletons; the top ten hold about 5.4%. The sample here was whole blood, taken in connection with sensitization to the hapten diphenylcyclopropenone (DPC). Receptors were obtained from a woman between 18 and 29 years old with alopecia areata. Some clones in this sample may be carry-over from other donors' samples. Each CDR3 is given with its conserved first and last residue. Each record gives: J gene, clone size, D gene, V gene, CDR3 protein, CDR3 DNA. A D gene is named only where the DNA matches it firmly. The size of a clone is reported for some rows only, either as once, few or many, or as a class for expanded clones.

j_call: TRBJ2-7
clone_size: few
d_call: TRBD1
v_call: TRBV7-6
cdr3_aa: CASSSEGQGAYEQYF
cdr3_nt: TGTGCCAGCAGCTCCGAAGGACAGGGGGCCTACGAGCAGTACTTC

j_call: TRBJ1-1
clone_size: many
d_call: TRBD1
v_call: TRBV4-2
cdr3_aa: CASSQGIPGQGNTEAFF
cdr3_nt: TGTGCCAGCAGCCAAGGGATACCGGGACAGGGGAACACTGAAGCTTTCTTT

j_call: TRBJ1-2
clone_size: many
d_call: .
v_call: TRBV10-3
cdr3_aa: CAISEVRDPNYGYTF
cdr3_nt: TGTGCCATCAGTGAGGTCAGGGACCCTAACTATGGCTACACCTTC

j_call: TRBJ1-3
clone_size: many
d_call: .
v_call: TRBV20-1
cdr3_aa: CSARNQRTEPSGNTIYF
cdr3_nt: TGCAGTGCTAGGAACCAAAGGACGGAACCCTCTGGAAACACCATATATTTT

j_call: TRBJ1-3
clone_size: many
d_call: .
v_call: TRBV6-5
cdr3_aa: CASSRGANPSGNTIYF
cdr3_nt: TGTGCCAGCTCCCGAGGGGCTAACCCCTCTGGAAACACCATATATTTT

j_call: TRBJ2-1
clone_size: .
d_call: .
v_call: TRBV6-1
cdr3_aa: CASSAGASYNEQFF
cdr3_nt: TGTGCCAGCAGTGCCGGGGCCTCCTACAATGAGCAGTTCTTC

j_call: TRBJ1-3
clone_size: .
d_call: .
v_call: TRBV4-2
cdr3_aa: CASSLFPGSGNTIYF
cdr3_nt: TGTGCCAGCAGTCTTTTTCCGGGATCTGGAAACACCATATATTTT

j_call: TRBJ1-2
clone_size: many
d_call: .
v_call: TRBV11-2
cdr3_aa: CASSLVAATLLF
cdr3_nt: TGTGCCAGCAGCTTAGTGGCCGCCACCCTGCTCTTC

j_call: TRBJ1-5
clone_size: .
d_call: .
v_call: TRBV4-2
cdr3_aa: CASSQDLRKAQPQHF
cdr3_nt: TGTGCCAGCAGCCAAGATCTCCGTAAAGCTCAGCCCCAGCATTTT

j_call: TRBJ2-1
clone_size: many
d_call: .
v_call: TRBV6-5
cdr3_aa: CASSYSRAGRGEQFF
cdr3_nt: TGTGCCAGCAGTTACTCGAGGGCCGGCCGGGGAGAGCAGTTCTTC